The next 20 T cell receptor beta chains were all read from a single sample in a study of cytomegalovirus exposure and HLA in healthy donors. The PCR used 60 Vbeta and 13 Jbeta primers. The data were produced by immunoSEQ multiplex PCR, yet TCRdb's version contains in-frame clones alone and is incomplete. Among 100,000 to 150,000 clones listed, 60% to 85% were seen once. The sequencing input was PBMCs. The receptors shown here come from a man aged 45 to 65 in good health and CMV-seronegative.

The J gene is TRBJ2-7, the V gene TRBV27; unclear D gene. CDR1 and CDR2 from the germline V gene are MNHEY and SMNVEV (reference sequence). Trimming cost V 8 bases and J 0 bases, with 5 bases left between them. This CDR3 comprises 11 residues. This CDR3 reads CASRSSYEQYV. In DNA form, the CDR3 reads TGTGCCAGCCGTAGCTCCTACGAGCAGTACGTC.

The rearrangement uses TRBV28 and TRBJ2-3; 9 bases are a match to TRBD2. In germline, CDR1 is MDHEN, CDR2 SYDVKM. J gave up 0 bases and V 1 base, and 5 bases lay outside the gene matches. The CDR3 covers 17 residues. DNA of the CDR3: TGTGCCAGCAGTTTATACGCGGGGGGGGTTAGCACAGATACGCAGTATTTT. Amino acid sequence: CASSLYAGGVSTDTQYF.

The chain couples TRBV2 to TRBJ1-6; 8 bases align to TRBD1. V lost 7 bases and J lost 1; bases outside the gene matches: 6. The CDR3 extends over 16 amino acids. Germline loops: CDR1 SNHLY, CDR2 FYNNEI. CDR3 region: CASKFGQGSYNSPLHF. CDR3 nucleotides: TGTGCCAGCAAATTCGGACAGGGTTCCTATAATTCACCCCTCCACTTT.

In DNA form, the CDR3 reads TGTGCCAGCAGTCAAACAGGGTGGAATTATGGCTACACCTTC. Protein: CASSQTGWNYGYTF. The J gene is TRBJ1-2, the V gene TRBV27; D perhaps matches TRBD1 (6 bases). CDR1 and CDR2 (germline): MNHEY, SMNVEV (reference sequence). The CDR3 consists of 14 residues. V lost 5 bases, J lost 5 bases, and 15 bases lay in between.

This sequence joins TRBV7-2 and TRBJ1-2, with a tentative D call TRBD1 (5 bases). Germline CDR1 reads SGHTA; CDR2 reads FQGNSA. Trimming cost V 3 bases and J 2 bases, with 10 bases left between them. The CDR3 spans 14 residues. The CDR3 DNA follows: TGTGCCAGCAGCTTGAGTCGGGGGAACTATGGCTACACCTTC. Encoded protein: CASSLSRGNYGYTF.

The chain combines TRBV5-8 with TRBJ1-3, with D possibly TRBD1 on 5 matching bases. Trimming stripped 2 bases from V and 2 bases from J, with 8 bases between. CDR1 is SGHTS and CDR2 is YDEGEE in the germline V gene. This CDR3 is built from 14 residues. Here the CDR3 reads CASSFRRAGNTIYF. CDR3 DNA: TGTGCCAGCAGCTTTCGCAGGGCTGGAAACACCATATATTTT.

The rearrangement joins TRBV5-1 to TRBJ2-1; 7 bases line up with TRBD2. The V gene end was trimmed by 0 bases and the J gene end by 5 bases; junction bases not matched to a gene: 11. The CDR3 runs to 17 residues. CDR1 is SGHRS and CDR2 is YFSETQ in the germline V gene. CDR3 sequence: CASSLGAGGNKHNEQFF. The CDR3 nucleotides are TGCGCCAGCAGCTTGGGGGCCGGGGGGAACAAACACAATGAGCAGTTCTTC.

The chain couples TRBV9 to TRBJ1-4; D unresolved. The CDR3 runs to 15 residues. Per the germline V gene, CDR1 is SGDLS and CDR2 is YYNGEE. V was pared by 0 bases and J by 8 bases, with 14 bases between. The CDR3 here is CASSVGARTGEKLFF. The CDR3 DNA is TGTGCCAGCAGCGTAGGGGCCAGGACGGGGGAAAAACTGTTTTTT.

This clone was counted only a few times. V gene TRBV19 combines with J gene TRBJ1-2; TRBD1 might be the D (6 bases). Germline CDR1 is LNHDA and CDR2 is SQIVND (reference sequence). The germline V and J ends were trimmed by 7 bases and 1 base, with 13 bases remaining between them. The CDR3 is 14 residues long. The CDR3 bases are TGTGCCAGTACCCCCGGACAGCTTAACTATGGCTACACCTTC. Translation gives CASTPGQLNYGYTF.

V gene TRBV27 combines with J gene TRBJ1-1; 9 bases match TRBD1. In germline, CDR1 is MNHEY, CDR2 SMNVEV (reference sequence). The trim removed 2 bases at V and 2 bases at J, leaving 3 bases unmatched. The CDR3 loop spans 15 amino acids. The CDR3 reads CASSLMDRGNTEAFF. The CDR3 DNA reads TGTGCCAGCAGTTTAATGGACAGGGGAAACACTGAAGCTTTCTTT.

This chain links TRBV6-5 with TRBJ1-2; D remains unclear. V lost 11 bases to trimming and J lost 3 bases, with 16 bases between them. The CDR3 sequence is 13 residues long. Germline V lookup: CDR1 MNHEY, CDR2 SVGAGI. The CDR3 sequence is CAASRGPDYGYTF. CDR3 nucleotides: TGTGCCGCCTCCCGAGGGCCAGACTATGGCTACACCTTC.

In its sample, this clone was seen a few times. This rearrangement joins TRBV7-2 to TRBJ2-2; D is ambiguous. Trimming removed 1 base at V and 1 base at J, with 4 bases between. Per the germline V gene, CDR1 is SGHTA and CDR2 is FQGNSA. This CDR3 spans 14 amino acids. CDR3 amino acids: CASSLVKNTGELFF. For the CDR3, the DNA is TGTGCCAGCAGCTTAGTCAAGAACACCGGGGAGCTGTTTTTT.

The chain has TRBV4-2 and TRBJ2-1; tentatively, D is TRBD1 (5 bases). This CDR3 has 13 residues. V lost 0 bases and J lost 8, with 8 bases in between. Germline values: CDR1 LGHNA, CDR2 YNFKEQ. The CDR3 loop is CASSQETVHEQFF. In DNA, the CDR3 is TGTGCCAGCAGCCAAGAGACAGTCCATGAGCAGTTCTTC.

V is TRBV9 and J is TRBJ2-2; perhaps TRBD2 as D (5 bases). Germline CDR1 SGDLS, CDR2 YYNGEE. Trimming removed 1 base at V and 5 bases at J, with 9 bases between. The CDR3 is made up of 14 amino acids. CDR3 sequence reads: CASSVTGVTGELFF. DNA for the CDR3: TGTGCCAGCAGCGTAACCGGGGTTACCGGGGAGCTGTTTTTT. Looking up the rest from reference TRBV9 and TRBJ2-2 gives the full variable domain: DSGVTQTPKHLITATGQRVTLRCSPRSGDLSVYWYQQSLDQGLQFLIQYYNGEERAKGNILERFSAQQFPDLHSELNLSSLELGDSALYFCASSVTGVTGELFFGEGSRLTVL.

This chain connects TRBV4-2 to TRBJ1-2; 9 nucleotides align to TRBD1. There are 16 residues in the CDR3. After removal of 1 base from V and 4 bases from J, the junction contained 7 bases not matched to a gene. Germline CDR1 reads LGHNA; CDR2 reads YNFKEQ. The CDR3 DNA follows: TGTGCCAGCAGCCAAGCCGGGACAGGGCAGTTCTATGGCTACACCTTC. This sequence encodes CASSQAGTGQFYGYTF.

The chain carries TRBV19 and TRBJ2-2; weak D call: TRBD1 (6 bases). V gave up 4 bases and J gave up 0 bases, with 9 bases separating them. Germline-derived CDR1 and CDR2 are LNHDA and SQIVND (reference sequence). CDR3 size: 15 residues. Here the CDR3 DNA reads TGTGCCAGTAGTAAGGGACACCCGAACACCGGGGAGCTGTTTTTT. This sequence encodes CASSKGHPNTGELFF.

This sequence joins TRBV2 and TRBJ2-3; D might be TRBD1 (6 bases). V lost 6 bases and J lost 9, with 10 bases in between. Per the germline V gene, CDR1 is SNHLY and CDR2 is FYNNEI. The CDR3 loop spans 11 amino acids. The CDR3 DNA reads as TGTGCCAGCAGCAGGGGCCTAACGCAGTATTTT. It is translated as CASSRGLTQYF.

This chain connects TRBV7-3 to TRBJ1-6, with D perhaps TRBD1 (6 bases). This CDR3 has 15 residues. CDR1 SGHTA and CDR2 FQGTGA come from the germline V gene. V was cut by 2 bases and J by 7 bases, with 12 bases left in between. In DNA, the CDR3 is TGTGCCAGCAGCTTAGGCCCAGGGGACAATTCACCCCTCCACTTT. This codes for CASSLGPGDNSPLHF.

The rearrangement links TRBV7-9 to TRBJ2-5; TRBD2 matches at 10 bases. The germline gives CDR1 SEHNR, CDR2 FQNEAQ (reference sequence). The CDR3 is 15 amino acids. Trimming cost V 5 bases and J 5 bases; bases outside gene matches: 8. The CDR3 DNA reads TGTGCCAGCAGCCCGAGCGGGGGGGCCACGGAGACCCAGTACTTC. Translating gives CASSPSGGATETQYF.

This clone was counted between two and nine times. The chain is built from TRBV5-4 and TRBJ2-2, with D uncertain. CDR1 and CDR2 (germline): SGHNT, YYREEE (reference sequence). V was pared by 0 bases and J by 4 bases, with 4 bases between. The CDR3 extends over 13 amino acids. The chain's CDR3 is CASSLVSTGELFF. The CDR3 coding sequence is TGTGCCAGCAGCTTGGTGAGCACCGGGGAGCTGTTTTTT. Drawing the rest from reference TRBV5-4 and TRBJ2-2, the complete variable domain is ETGVTQSPTHLIKTRGQQVTLRCSSQSGHNTVSWYQQALGQGPQFIFQYYREEENGRGNFPPRFSGLQFPNYSSELNVNALELDDSALYLCASSLVSTGELFFGEGSRLTVL.